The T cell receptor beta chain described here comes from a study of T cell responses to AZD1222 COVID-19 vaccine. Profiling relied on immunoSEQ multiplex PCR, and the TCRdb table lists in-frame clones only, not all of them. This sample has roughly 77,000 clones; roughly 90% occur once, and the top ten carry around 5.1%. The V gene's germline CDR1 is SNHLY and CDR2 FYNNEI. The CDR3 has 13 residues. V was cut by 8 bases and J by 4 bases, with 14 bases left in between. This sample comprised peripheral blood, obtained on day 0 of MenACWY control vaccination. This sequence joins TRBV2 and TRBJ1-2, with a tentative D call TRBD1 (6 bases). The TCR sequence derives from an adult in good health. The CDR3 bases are TGTGCCAGCCAGGACAGTCTTATCTATGGCTACACCTTC. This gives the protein CASQDSLIYGYTF.